This TCR beta chain was identified during a study of blood T cell repertoires in COVID-19. Study at large: Italy, Spain and the United States were the sources of the convalescent and acute COVID-19 samples. From T cells, B-cell-depleted T cells, or PBMCs came the material, which was cDNA or gDNA.

Germline lookup yields CDR1 LGHNA and CDR2 YNFKEQ. The CDR3 is made up of 15 amino acids. The V gene end was trimmed by 1 base and the J gene end by 6 bases; junction bases not matched to a gene: 2. Original processing notes: Counts of nucleated cells, estimated from reference gene primer amplification, were obtained. Sequencing was performed with immunoSEQ multiplex PCR; in TCRdb, only in-frame clones are kept and a portion is missing. D and trimming come from the DNA, and the V and J calls and clone size come from that table. Of 88,000 or so clones in the sample, over 75% were seen once. V is TRBV4-2 and J is TRBJ2-2, with 10 bases aligning to TRBD1. The specimen sequenced was peripheral blood. This receptor was obtained from a man between 60 and 70 years old with acute or convalescent COVID-19. CDR3 DNA: TGTGCCAGCAGCCAAGGACAGGGGGCGCCCGGGGAGCTGTTTTTT. Translation gives CASSQGQGAPGELFF.